These 25 T cell receptor beta chains were sequenced from one sample in a study of radiation and T cells in renal cell carcinoma. Repertoires were generated with immunoSEQ multiplex PCR, while TCRdb's copy carries only in-frame clones and drops some. The profile shows approximately 120,000 clones, roughly 85% of them singletons. Stated time point: baseline pretreatment blood. Treatment described: 15 Gy SBRT to primary tumor, nephrectomy 4 weeks later. The specimen comprised blood, sampled from a patient whose treatment included radiotherapy and nephrectomy. These receptor sequences come from a woman in her sixties or seventies with renal cell carcinoma.

This clone was seen a single time. The genes are TRBV5-8 and TRBJ2-5, with no clear D. Germline V gene data show CDR1 as SGHTS and CDR2 as YDEGEE. Trimming took off 6 bases at V and 0 bases at J, with 15 bases between the two ends. The CDR3 is 15 residues long. The CDR3 loop reads CASTGLATYQETQYF. The CDR3 region has the DNA TGTGCCAGCACCGGGCTTGCCACGTACCAAGAGACCCAGTACTTC.

This sequence joins TRBV11-2 and TRBJ2-1; TRBD2 agrees at 10 bases. J was trimmed by 0 bases and V by 0 bases; bases with no gene match: 11. CDR1 is SGHAT, CDR2 FQNNGV, per germline. This CDR3 comprises 20 residues. The CDR3 nucleotides are TGTGCCAGCAGCTTAGATGGTAAGCGGGAGGGCCGCCGCTCCTACAATGAGCAGTTCTTC. Its protein product is CASSLDGKREGRRSYNEQFF.

The rearrangement joins TRBV28 to TRBJ1-5; D gene uncertain. This CDR3 comprises 14 residues. Germline V CDR1 and CDR2: MDHEN, SYDVKM. Trimming took off 2 bases at V and 0 bases at J, with 5 bases between the two ends. The CDR3 nucleotides are TGTGCCAGCAGTTTACAGGATAGCAATCAGCCCCAGCATTTT. It encodes CASSLQDSNQPQHF.

This chain connects TRBV7-9 to TRBJ2-7, with TRBD1 identical over 7 bases. This CDR3 region has 15 residues. The trim removed 5 bases at V and 2 bases at J, leaving 9 bases unmatched. The germline V gene has CDR1 SEHNR and CDR2 FQNEAQ (reference sequence). CDR3 DNA sequence: TGTGCCAGCAGCCTGGACAGGACAGCCACCTACGAGCAGTACTTC. Encoded protein: CASSLDRTATYEQYF.

The V call is TRBV7-9, the J call TRBJ2-1; TRBD2 matches 11 bases. Germline V CDR1 and CDR2: SEHNR, FQNEAQ (reference sequence). Trimming took 5 bases from V and 4 from J; bases not matched to a gene: 10. This CDR3 spans 17 amino acids. The CDR3 reads CASSLLLAGEGYNEQFF. In DNA, the CDR3 is TGTGCCAGCAGCCTATTACTAGCGGGAGAAGGTTACAATGAGCAGTTCTTC.

V is TRBV30 and J is TRBJ2-1, with 8 bases that match TRBD2. V lost 2 bases, J lost 5 bases, and 5 bases stayed unmatched. The CDR3 spans 14 residues. Germline values: CDR1 GTSNPN, CDR2 SVGIG (reference sequence). CDR3 protein: CAWSLVAGHNEQFF. The CDR3, as DNA: TGTGCCTGGAGTTTAGTAGCGGGGCACAATGAGCAGTTCTTC. Based on the CDR3 plus reference TRBV30 and TRBJ2-1, the full variable domain is SQTIHQWPATLVQPVGSPLSLECTVEGTSNPNLYWYRQAAGRGLQLLFYSVGIGQISSEVPQNLSASRPQDRQFILSSKKLLLSDSGFYLCAWSLVAGHNEQFFGPGTRLTVL.

The genes are TRBV28 and TRBJ1-4; perhaps TRBD1 as D (6 bases). V gave up 8 bases and J gave up 0 bases, with 19 bases separating them. Per germline, CDR1 MDHEN and CDR2 SYDVKM. The CDR3 sequence is 17 residues long. CDR3 residues: CASQRGDWLATNEKLFF. The CDR3 DNA reads as TGTGCCAGCCAGAGGGGGGATTGGCTTGCAACTAATGAAAAACTGTTTTTT.

V is TRBV30 and J is TRBJ1-3; D not certain. CDR1 is GTSNPN, CDR2 SVGIG, per germline (reference sequence). V shed 2 bases and J shed 0 bases, with 11 bases lying between them. This CDR3 contains 15 residues. The chain's CDR3 is CAWSLGSGSGNTIYF. The CDR3 DNA follows: TGTGCCTGGAGTTTAGGGTCAGGCTCTGGAAACACCATATATTTT. The full variable domain, with the rest looked up from reference TRBV30 and TRBJ1-3, is SQTIHQWPATLVQPVGSPLSLECTVEGTSNPNLYWYRQAAGRGLQLLFYSVGIGQISSEVPQNLSASRPQDRQFILSSKKLLLSDSGFYLCAWSLGSGSGNTIYFGEGSWLTVV.

This clone has more than one count but fewer than ten. CDR3 sequence (DNA): TGTGCCAGCAGGGAGCTACAGGGGATAAACACTGAAGCTTTCTTT. Amino acid sequence: CASRELQGINTEAFF. The gene calls are TRBV6-5 and TRBJ1-1, with 7 nucleotides matching TRBD1. Germline CDR1 MNHEY, CDR2 SVGAGI. There are 15 residues in the CDR3. The V gene end was trimmed by 6 bases and the J gene end by 2 bases; junction bases not matched to a gene: 9.

The chain carries TRBV28 and TRBJ1-1; 9 nucleotides agree with TRBD1. The germline CDR1 and CDR2 sequences are MDHEN and SYDVKM. Losses at the gene ends were 3 bases for V and 0 bases for J; bases not matched to a gene: 2. There are 15 residues in the CDR3. CDR3 nucleotides: TGTGCCAGCAGTTTCCGGGACAGGGTGAACACTGAAGCTTTCTTT. As protein: CASSFRDRVNTEAFF.

The chain combines TRBV28 with TRBJ1-4, with 9 positions matching TRBD1. The trim removed 9 bases at V and 8 bases at J, leaving 10 bases unmatched. CDR1 is MDHEN, CDR2 SYDVKM, per germline. CDR3 size: 14 residues. The CDR3, as DNA: TGTGCCAGTGACCCCGGGACAGGGCGCGAAAAACTGTTTTTT. Translated: CASDPGTGREKLFF.

The chain links TRBV6-1 to TRBJ2-5; D remains ambiguous. Gene TRBJ2-7 matches the end of the DNA better, so the J call may be wrong. CDR1 is MNHNS and CDR2 is SASEGT in the germline V gene. The CDR3 contains 15 residues. This chain's CDR3 is CASSGAPTQAYEQYF. CDR3 coding DNA: TGTGCCAGCAGCGGTGCCCCGACACAAGCCTACGAGCAGTACTTC.

The chain recombines TRBV7-8 with TRBJ1-5, with D maybe TRBD1 (5 bases). CDR1 and CDR2 from the germline V gene are SGHVS and FQNEAQ. The CDR3 is 14 amino acids. Trimming pared 1 base from V and 4 bases from J, leaving 8 bases between. The CDR3 sequence is CASSLGGVNQPQHF. For the CDR3, the DNA is TGTGCCAGCAGCTTAGGGGGGGTTAATCAGCCCCAGCATTTT.

This clone was seen more than once but under ten times. The V gene is TRBV7-9, the J gene TRBJ2-5, with D maybe TRBD1 (7 bases). CDR1 and CDR2 from the germline V gene are SEHNR and FQNEAQ (reference sequence). This CDR3 spans 15 amino acids. V was shortened by 3 bases and J by 2 bases, with 13 bases between the two germline ends. CDR3 residues: CASSFRAGGQETQYF. The CDR3 nucleotides read TGTGCCAGCAGCTTCAGAGCAGGGGGGCAAGAGACCCAGTACTTC.

The chain uses TRBV19 and TRBJ2-5, with a tentative D call TRBD1 (6 bases). Germline V gene lookup returns CDR1 LNHDA and CDR2 SQIVND (reference sequence). The V end lost 3 bases, the J end lost 1 base, and 18 bases lay between the germline ends. The CDR3 is made up of 17 amino acids. The CDR3: CASSIGTRIGGQETQYF. CDR3 nucleotide sequence: TGTGCCAGTAGTATTGGGACACGCATAGGGGGCCAAGAGACCCAGTACTTC.

The V and J genes are TRBV7-8 and TRBJ1-1; TRBD1 is a possible D gene (5 bases). This CDR3 contains 13 residues. Germline CDR1 is SGHVS and CDR2 is FQNEAQ. V was clipped by 1 base and J by 4 bases, with 7 bases between them. CDR3 sequence (DNA): TGTGCCAGCAGCTTAGGCAGGGCCACTGAAGCTTTCTTT. It yields the protein CASSLGRATEAFF.

This clone has only a few counts. The V gene is TRBV10-3, the J gene TRBJ2-1; 8 bases agree with TRBD1. The CDR3 runs 18 residues. V was pared by 5 bases and J by 0 bases, with 12 bases of the junction left unmatched. CDR1 and CDR2 from the germline V gene are ENHRY and SYGVKD. The CDR3 nucleotides are TGTGCCATCAGTACGGTCGATTTGGGACAGGACTCCTACAATGAGCAGTTCTTC. Translation gives CAISTVDLGQDSYNEQFF.

This chain links TRBV6-1 with TRBJ1-4, with a weak D call TRBD1 (6 bases). This CDR3 is 14 amino acids long. Trimming removed 8 bases at V and 7 bases at J, with 17 bases between. Germline lookup yields CDR1 MNHNS and CDR2 SASEGT. The CDR3 DNA reads as TGTGCCAGCCTCGAGGGGGGGCGGACTGAAAAACTGTTTTTT. It translates to CASLEGGRTEKLFF.

The V gene is TRBV2, the J gene TRBJ2-5, with D tentatively TRBD1 (6 bases). Germline CDR1 is SNHLY and CDR2 is FYNNEI. Trimming cost V 6 bases and J 0 bases, with 11 bases left between them. The CDR3 consists of 14 residues. The CDR3 DNA reads as TGTGCCAGCAGCATTGACAGGTACCAAGAGACCCAGTACTTC. Translated, it gives CASSIDRYQETQYF.

V usage is TRBV4-2 and J usage is TRBJ2-3; 12 positions match TRBD1. The V segment lost 7 bases and the J segment 5 bases; nucleotides outside the gene matches: 7. Germline V lookup: CDR1 LGHNA, CDR2 YNFKEQ. CDR3 length: 15 residues. The DNA for the CDR3 is TGTGCCAGCATTAAAGGGGACAGGGGGCAAGATACGCAGTATTTT. Protein: CASIKGDRGQDTQYF.

This clone came up a few times. The chain is built from TRBV29-1 and TRBJ1-1; D remains unclear. This CDR3 has 12 amino acids. Germline CDR1 is SQVTM and CDR2 is ANQGSEA. Trimming took 7 bases from V and 2 from J, leaving 11 bases between them. The CDR3 DNA reads as TGCAGCGGGGGAACCCTCAACACTGAAGCTTTCTTT. Translating gives CSGGTLNTEAFF.

This sequence joins TRBV9 and TRBJ2-1; D gene uncertain. Trimming cost V 4 bases and J 4 bases, with 15 bases left between them. This CDR3 spans 15 amino acids. The germline CDR1 and CDR2 sequences are SGDLS and YYNGEE. CDR3 region: CASSPRTDQYNEQFF. The CDR3 nucleotides are TGTGCCAGCAGCCCCCGAACCGACCAGTACAATGAGCAGTTCTTC.

The chain has TRBV19 and TRBJ2-1; D uncertain. Trimming took off 5 bases at V and 7 bases at J, with 15 bases between the two ends. The CDR3 runs 14 residues. Per germline, CDR1 LNHDA and CDR2 SQIVND (reference sequence). The DNA of the CDR3 is TGTGCCAGTAGTGTTGCCCACCAATCTAATGAGCAGTTCTTC. This encodes CASSVAHQSNEQFF.

This chain uses TRBV5-1 with TRBJ1-1, with TRBD1 matching 9 bases. The CDR3 totals 15 residues. V shed 4 bases and J 0 bases; nucleotides not matched to a gene: 4. CDR1 SGHRS and CDR2 YFSETQ come from the germline V gene. In DNA form, the CDR3 reads TGCGCCAGCAGCGCGGGACAGGGAGTGAACACTGAAGCTTTCTTT. Residues: CASSAGQGVNTEAFF.

The rearrangement joins TRBV29-1 to TRBJ2-6, with D unclear. V was shortened by 7 bases and J by 0 bases, with 7 bases between the two germline ends. This CDR3 has 13 residues. CDR1 is SQVTM, CDR2 ANQGSEA, per germline. The CDR3 loop reads CSATSSGANVLTF. The CDR3, as DNA: TGCAGCGCTACAAGCTCTGGGGCCAACGTCCTGACTTTC.